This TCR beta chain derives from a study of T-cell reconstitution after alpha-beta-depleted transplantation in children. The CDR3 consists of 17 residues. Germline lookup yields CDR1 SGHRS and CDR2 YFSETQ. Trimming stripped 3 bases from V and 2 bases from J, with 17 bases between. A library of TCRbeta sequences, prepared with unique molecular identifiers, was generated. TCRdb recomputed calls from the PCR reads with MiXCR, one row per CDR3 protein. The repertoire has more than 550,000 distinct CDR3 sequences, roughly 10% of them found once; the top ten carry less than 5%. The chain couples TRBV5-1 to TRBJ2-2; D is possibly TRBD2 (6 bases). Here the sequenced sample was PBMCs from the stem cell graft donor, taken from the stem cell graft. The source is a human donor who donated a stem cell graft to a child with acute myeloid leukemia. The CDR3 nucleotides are TGCGCCAGCAGCTCGGCCGGGACTCAACTAAACACCGGGGAGCTGTTTTTT. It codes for CASSSAGTQLNTGELFF.